A selection of T cell receptor beta chains follows, all from one sample in a study of blood T cell repertoires in COVID-19. Clones were sequenced by immunoSEQ multiplex PCR, and TCRdb holds only the in-frame ones, with some missing. In the table there are 200,000 to 300,000 clones, 87% of which are singletons. Sequenced material: peripheral blood. The receptors shown here come from a woman in her forties who had recovered from COVID-19. Each CDR3 is given with its conserved first and last residue. A D gene is named only where the DNA matches it firmly. A row's size may be missing; if present it is once, few, many or a size class.

D	length	size	V	J	CDR3	DNA
.	14	.	TRBV18	TRBJ1-2	CASSPPTDNYGYTF	TGTGCCAGCTCACCTCCGACAGATAACTATGGCTACACCTTC
.	16	.	TRBV4-2	TRBJ1-4	CASSQDLGAANEKLFF	TGTGCCAGCAGCCAAGATCTGGGGGCGGCTAATGAAAAACTGTTTTTT
TRBD1	16	.	TRBV9	TRBJ2-2	CASSAWDRGDTGELFF	TGTGCCAGCAGCGCCTGGGACAGGGGAGACACCGGGGAGCTGTTTTTT
.	13	.	TRBV19	TRBJ1-2	CASSMRGREGYTF	TGTGCCAGTAGTATGCGAGGGAGGGAAGGCTACACCTTC
TRBD2	17	.	TRBV3-1/TRBV3-2	TRBJ2-5	CASSQDSGWRGEETQYF	TGTGCCAGCAGCCAAGATTCAGGATGGCGGGGGGAAGAGACCCAGTACTTC
.	14	once	TRBV6-2/TRBV6-3	TRBJ1-1	CASSYLARGTEAFF	TGTGCCAGCAGTTACCTAGCGCGTGGTACGGAGGCTTTCTTT
.	20	.	TRBV5-1	TRBJ2-1	CASSLASAGVAKRSNNEQFF	TGCGCCAGCAGCTTGGCCTCGGCAGGGGTGGCTAAACGTTCAAACAATGAGCAGTTCTTC
.	11	.	TRBV20-1	TRBJ1-4	CSYRVNEKLFF	TGCAGCTACAGGGTTAATGAAAAACTGTTTTTT
TRBD1	18	once	TRBV9	TRBJ1-2	CASSAPRAGGTLEYGYTF	TGTGCCAGCAGCGCGCCCCGGGCAGGGGGCACGCTGGAGTATGGCTACACCTTC
.	15	.	TRBV28	TRBJ2-7	CASSLTRQASYEQYF	TGTGCCAGCAGTTTGACCCGACAGGCCTCCTACGAGCAGTACTTC
TRBD1	16	.	TRBV15	TRBJ1-2	CATSRDWDRGLEGYTF	TGTGCCACCAGCAGAGATTGGGACAGGGGGCTGGAAGGCTACACCTTC
.	15	.	TRBV13	TRBJ1-6	CASSVGARGNSPLHF	TGTGCCAGCAGCGTTGGGGCCAGGGGTAATTCACCCCTCCACTTT
.	14	.	TRBV5-8	TRBJ2-1	CASSLRRSYNEQFF	TGTGCCAGCAGCTTGCGGAGATCCTACAATGAGCAGTTCTTC
.	14	.	TRBV27	TRBJ2-7	CASSSLDSPYEQYF	TGTGCCAGCAGTTCCTTGGACAGCCCCTACGAGCAGTACTTC